This TCR beta chain stems from a study of long-term antiretroviral therapy in people with HIV. About this clone itself: Its cognate antigen is unknown.

Survey-level immunoSEQ v3.0 assays were run. Samples were sequenced targeting about 40,000-50,000 T-cell genomes each. Clones were sequenced by immunoSEQ multiplex PCR, and TCRdb holds only the in-frame ones, with some missing. Here the sample spans 30,000 to 40,000 clones, about 85% being singletons. The V gene's germline CDR1 is LGHNA and CDR2 YNFKEQ. The CDR3 extends over 14 amino acids. The ends were cut back, 0 bases at V and 8 bases at J, with 10 bases in the middle. Study results and limitations: The repertoire was dominated at all time points by clones expanded before ART.

The chain employs TRBV4-2 and TRBJ1-4; no clear D gene. The receptor was derived from a man aged 18 to 29 with HIV. Here the sequenced sample was unsorted PBMCs, taken 1.9 years after starting antiretroviral therapy. CDR3 sequence reads: CASSQDTATEKLFF. The CDR3, as DNA: TGTGCCAGCAGCCAAGATACTGCTACGGAAAAACTGTTTTTT.